This T cell receptor (beta chain) was sequenced in a study of blood T cell repertoires in COVID-19. Method: immunoSEQ multiplex PCR; TCRdb's copy keeps in-frame clones and lacks some. The sample has some 100,000 clones, approximately 90% seen once. The CDR3 is made up of 14 amino acids. Per germline, CDR1 SGHAT and CDR2 FQNNGV. With V trimmed by 5 bases and J by 5 bases, 5 bases remained unmatched. Input material: peripheral blood. This clonotype was obtained from a woman aged 80 or older with active COVID-19. V usage is TRBV11-2 and J usage is TRBJ1-2; 10 nucleotides agree with TRBD1. In DNA, the CDR3 is TGTGCCAGCAGCGAAAGACAGGGGGCATATGGCTACACCTTC. It yields the protein CASSERQGAYGYTF.